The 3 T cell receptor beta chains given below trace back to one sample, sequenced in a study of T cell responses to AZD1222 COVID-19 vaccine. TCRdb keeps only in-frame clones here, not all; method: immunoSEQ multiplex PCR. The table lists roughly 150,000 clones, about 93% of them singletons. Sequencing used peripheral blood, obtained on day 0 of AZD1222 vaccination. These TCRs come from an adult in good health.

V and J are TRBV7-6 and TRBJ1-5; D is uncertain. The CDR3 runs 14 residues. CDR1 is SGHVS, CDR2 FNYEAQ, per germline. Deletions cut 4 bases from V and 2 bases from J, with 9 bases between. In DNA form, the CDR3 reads TGTGCCAGCAGCTCTGAAAGGGGCAATCAGCCCCAGCATTTT. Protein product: CASSSERGNQPQHF.

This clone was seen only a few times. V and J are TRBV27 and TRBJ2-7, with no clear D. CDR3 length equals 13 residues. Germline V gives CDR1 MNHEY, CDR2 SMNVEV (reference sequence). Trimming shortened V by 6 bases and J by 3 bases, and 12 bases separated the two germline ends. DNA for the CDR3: TGTGCCAGCAGCCAAGGATTCTACTACGAGCAGTACTTC. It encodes CASSQGFYYEQYF.

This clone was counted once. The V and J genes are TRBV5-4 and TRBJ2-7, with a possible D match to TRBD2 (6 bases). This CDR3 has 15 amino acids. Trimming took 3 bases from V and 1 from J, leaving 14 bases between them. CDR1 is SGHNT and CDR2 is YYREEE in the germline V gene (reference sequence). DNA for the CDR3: TGTGCCAGCAGCTACGGGACTGTTCGGTCCTACGAGCAGTACTTC. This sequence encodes CASSYGTVRSYEQYF.